The 13 T cell receptor beta chains below were found in one sample sequenced in a study of blood T cell repertoires in COVID-19. The table came from immunoSEQ multiplex PCR; TCRdb's copy has only in-frame clones and leaves some out. The sample includes under 75,000 clones, approximately 80% of them seen just once. The sequencing input was peripheral blood. Receptors were obtained from an elderly woman with active or convalescent COVID-19.

This clone has only a few counts. Other DNA sequences in the sample encode the same CDR3. The rearrangement joins TRBV4-1 to TRBJ2-7, with 7 bases that match TRBD2. CDR1 is MGHRA, CDR2 YSYEKL, per germline. J gave up 0 bases and V 0 bases, and 5 bases lay outside the gene matches. The CDR3 totals 16 residues. The CDR3 loop reads CASSQDLRGSSYEQYF. The DNA for the CDR3 is TGCGCCAGCAGCCAAGATTTGCGGGGGAGCTCCTACGAGCAGTACTTC.

The rearrangement uses TRBV7-9 and TRBJ2-7; 8 positions match TRBD1. From germline, CDR1 is SEHNR and CDR2 FQNEAQ (reference sequence). The CDR3 totals 16 residues. V shed 5 bases, J shed 0 bases, and the junction held 9 bases outside the gene matches. CDR3 nucleotides: TGTGCCAGCAGCCCAATGACAGGGGCCAGCTCCTACGAGCAGTACTTC. Amino acid sequence: CASSPMTGASSYEQYF.

The chain uses TRBV11-2 and TRBJ2-7; the match to TRBD1 covers 8 bases. V dropped 5 bases and J dropped 2; count of bases not matched to a gene: 8. This CDR3 contains 15 residues. Germline CDR1 reads SGHAT; CDR2 reads FQNNGV. CDR3 DNA: TGTGCCAGCAGCCCCGGACAGGGCAGGCCCTACGAGCAGTACTTC. Its translation: CASSPGQGRPYEQYF.

The chain carries TRBV11-2 and TRBJ2-5; D might be TRBD1 (6 bases). The CDR3 runs 14 residues. V shed 5 bases and J shed 6 bases, with 16 bases lying between them. In germline, CDR1 is SGHAT, CDR2 FQNNGV. The CDR3 is CASSLQGSTKTQYF. The CDR3 DNA is TGTGCCAGCAGCCTACAGGGCTCAACGAAGACCCAGTACTTC.

V usage is TRBV28 and J usage is TRBJ1-5; the D gene is possibly TRBD1 (5 bases). The length of the CDR3 is 13 residues. Trimming removed 1 base from V and 7 bases from J, with 8 bases in between. Per the germline V gene, CDR1 is MDHEN and CDR2 is SYDVKM. The CDR3 spells CASSLLKGQPQHF. The CDR3 nucleotides read TGTGCCAGCAGTTTATTAAAGGGGCAGCCCCAGCATTTT.

This clone was detected only a few times. CDR3 loop: CASSLNQGAFGNQPQHF. CDR3 sequence (DNA): TGTGCCAGCAGCTTAAACCAGGGGGCGTTTGGCAATCAGCCCCAGCATTTT. This chain connects TRBV7-2 to TRBJ1-5, with TRBD1 identical over 8 bases. The CDR3 is 17 residues long. Losses at the gene ends were 2 bases for V and 2 bases for J; bases not matched to a gene: 8. CDR1 and CDR2 (germline): SGHTA, FQGNSA.

The chain joins TRBV6-5 to TRBJ1-4; 12 nucleotides match TRBD1. Germline loops: CDR1 MNHEY, CDR2 SVGAGI. This CDR3 has 16 residues. J lost 7 bases, V lost 4 bases, and 7 bases had no gene match. DNA of the CDR3: TGTGCCAGCAGTTTTCTGGGACAGGGGGCATCTGAAAAACTGTTTTTT. Its translation: CASSFLGQGASEKLFF.

The chain combines TRBV2 with TRBJ1-1; no clear D gene. CDR1 is SNHLY and CDR2 is FYNNEI in the germline V gene. Between the trimmed V and J ends, which lost 4 bases and 1 base, there was a span of 7 bases. CDR3 length: 13 residues. CDR3 bases: TGTGCCAGCAGTGCGTTCAGGAACACTGAAGCTTTCTTT. It codes for CASSAFRNTEAFF. Using reference TRBV2 and TRBJ1-1 for the parts outside the CDR3, the full variable domain is EPEVTQTPSHQVTQMGQEVILRCVPISNHLYFYWYRQILGQKVEFLVSFYNNEISEKSEIFDDQFSVERPDGSNFTLKIRSTKLEDSAMYFCASSAFRNTEAFFGQGTRLTVV.

The chain couples TRBV7-9 to TRBJ1-1; 7 positions agree with TRBD1. Germline V gives CDR1 SEHNR, CDR2 FQNEAQ (reference sequence). The CDR3 is made up of 13 amino acids. J gave up 4 bases and V 7 bases, and 6 bases lay outside the gene matches. The CDR3 DNA reads TGTGCCAGCACCCGACAGGGACCCACTGAAGCTTTCTTT. Protein: CASTRQGPTEAFF.

This chain uses TRBV6-2 or TRBV6-3 with TRBJ2-7, with 8 positions matching TRBD1. This CDR3 has 14 amino acids. Per germline, CDR1 MNHEY and CDR2 SVGEGT. V was pared by 4 bases and J by 3 bases, with 5 bases of the junction left unmatched. For the CDR3, the DNA is TGTGCCAGCAGTTCCTCGACAGGGGTCTACGAGCAGTACTTC. It is translated as CASSSSTGVYEQYF.

The V gene is TRBV9, the J gene TRBJ1-4, with 9 bases aligning to TRBD1. Germline V gene data show CDR1 as SGDLS and CDR2 as YYNGEE. The V and J ends lost 1 base and 0 bases, in that order; junction bases with no gene match: 13. This CDR3 comprises 20 residues. The CDR3 nucleotides are TGTGCCAGCAGCGTAAAGAGGAACAGGGGGCGCAGGTCAACTAATGAAAAACTGTTTTTT. Amino acid sequence: CASSVKRNRGRRSTNEKLFF.

This clone has just one count. The J gene is TRBJ2-2, the V gene TRBV5-4; a possible D gene is TRBD1 (6 bases). This CDR3 comprises 13 residues. V dropped 5 bases and J dropped 1 base, with 6 bases sitting between them. CDR1 and CDR2 (germline): SGHNT, YYREEE (reference sequence). In DNA, the CDR3 is TGTGCCAGCAGGACAGGGAACACCGGGGAGCTGTTTTTT. It yields the protein CASRTGNTGELFF. The variable domain in full, completed from reference TRBV5-4 and TRBJ2-2, reads ETGVTQSPTHLIKTRGQQVTLRCSSQSGHNTVSWYQQALGQGPQFIFQYYREEENGRGNFPPRFSGLQFPNYSSELNVNALELDDSALYLCASRTGNTGELFFGEGSRLTVL.

For the CDR3, the DNA is TGTGCCAGCAGTTTCGCGGGGCCCACCTACGAGCAGTACTTC. As protein: CASSFAGPTYEQYF. The V call is TRBV27, the J call TRBJ2-7; D is perhaps TRBD2 (6 bases). The CDR3 loop spans 14 amino acids. CDR1 is MNHEY, CDR2 SMNVEV, per germline (reference sequence). V lost 3 bases to trimming and J lost 2 bases, with 11 bases between them.